This T cell receptor (beta chain) was documented in a study of identical twins. Study-wide points: Cord blood beta clonotypes that were abundant carried fewer insertions, and memory repertoires showed no such trend.

This clonotype has more than one count but fewer than ten. Antigen specificity is unknown. In TCRdb, the 5' RACE reads were re-called with MiXCR into one record per CDR3 protein. Of hundreds of thousands of distinct CDR3 sequences listed, around 5.7% were seen once; the top ten hold roughly 2%. CDR1 SGHTA and CDR2 FQGNSA come from the germline V gene. V gave up 3 bases and J gave up 11 bases, with 19 bases separating them. The CDR3 runs to 14 residues. The clonotype was recovered from a man aged 18 to 29 in good health. This chain connects TRBV7-2 to TRBJ1-1; no definite D call. The sequencing input was naive T cells sorted from blood. The CDR3 region is CASSLAGSGVYAFF. Here the CDR3 DNA reads TGTGCCAGCAGCTTGGCCGGCAGCGGGGTGTACGCTTTCTTT. Full variable domain (missing parts from reference TRBV7-2 and TRBJ1-1): GAGVSQSPSNKVTEKGKDVELRCDPISGHTALYWYRQSLGQGLEFLIYFQGNSAPDKSGLPSDRFSAERTGGSVSTLTIQRTQQEDSAVYLCASSLAGSGVYAFFGQGTRLTVV.